This record concerns one T cell receptor (beta chain) sequence. Its cognate antigen is unknown. TCRdb's copy holds only in-frame clones and misses some; the assay was immunoSEQ multiplex PCR. The table has approximately 21,000 clones, 89% seen once. The data stem from a study of a mutant IDH1 vaccine in newly diagnosed glioma. Study details: At weeks 1, 3, 5, 7, 11, 15, 19 and 23, patients received a vaccination, eight in all. Patients had received radiotherapy, temozolomide, or both previously, most receiving both. With temozolomide cycles, or 4-6 weeks after radiotherapy alone, vaccination was started.

Overall study results and limits: Seemingly, top peripheral T cell clonotype changes bore no relation to pseudoprogression.

This sample's time point: week 11, during vaccination. The study gave 300 ug of mutant IDH1 20-mer peptide per vaccine dose, with topical imiquimod. The sequences come from PBMCs, collected from a glioma patient whose treatment included an IDH1 peptide vaccine. This TCR derives from a woman in her 40s with glioma.

Here the CDR3 reads CASSPPTGQDTEAFF. The CDR3 DNA reads TGTGCCAGCTCACCACCCACAGGACAGGACACTGAAGCTTTCTTT. The J gene is TRBJ1-1, the V gene TRBV18, with 7 bases lining up with TRBD1. The CDR3 loop spans 15 amino acids. The germline CDR1 and CDR2 sequences are KGHSH and LQKENI. The V and J ends lost 0 bases and 3 bases, in that order; junction bases with no gene match: 4.